These 14 T cell receptor beta chains share one sample of origin, sequenced in a study of regulatory T cells in long-lasting Graves disease. As for time point: newly diagnosed GD, antithyroid drugs for less than 3 months. The TCR library used RNA extracted from PBMCs. Arm-PCR with iRepertoire HTBI primers amplified the CDR3 regions for these TCR beta libraries. TCRdb re-analysed the multiplex PCR reads in MiXCR, keeping a single row per CDR3 protein. Of 400,000 to 650,000 distinct CDR3 sequences in the sample, around 16% were seen once. This sample also belongs to another study, concerning T cells in Graves' hyperthyroidism and ophthalmopathy.

The material sequenced was peripheral blood mononuclear cells (PBMCs), taken at new diagnosis, from a patient treated with antithyroid drugs. The receptor source for this set is a woman aged 40 to 65 with Graves disease.

This clonotype showed up just a few times. This chain connects TRBV7-9 to TRBJ1-4, with D unclear. Germline CDR1 and CDR2: SEHNR and FQNEAQ (reference sequence). This CDR3 spans 14 amino acids. Trimming cost V 1 base and J 7 bases, with 10 bases left between them. CDR3 sequence reads: CASSLGNAIEKLFF. The CDR3, as DNA: TGTGCCAGCAGCTTAGGAAACGCGATTGAAAAACTGTTTTTT.

About this clonotype: This may stem from a read error, because a much larger clone lies one nucleotide away. This rearrangement joins TRBV6-1 to TRBJ2-7, with 10 bases matching TRBD1. The J segment lost 7 bases and the V segment lost 6 bases, leaving 6 bases of the junction unmatched. Germline CDR1 is MNHNS and CDR2 is SASEGT. CDR3 length: 13 amino acids. The CDR3 sequence: CASRDRGMTEQYF. DNA of the CDR3: TGTGCCAGCAGGGACAGGGGGATGACTGAGCAGTACTTC.

This clonotype was found a few times. This chain joins TRBV18 and TRBJ2-7; the match to TRBD2 covers 7 bases. This CDR3 region has 13 residues. Trimming cost V 3 bases and J 6 bases; bases outside gene matches: 5. Germline-derived CDR1 and CDR2 are KGHSH and LQKENI. DNA for the CDR3: TGTGCCAGCTCACCCCCGGGGGGTTCCGAGCAGTACTTC. It is translated as CASSPPGGSEQYF.

This chain joins TRBV18 and TRBJ1-2; D not resolved. This CDR3 is 13 amino acids long. CDR1 is KGHSH and CDR2 is LQKENI in the germline V gene. V was pared by 4 bases and J by 5 bases, with 11 bases between. The CDR3, as DNA: TGTGCCAGCTCACGGACCGCCGGGTATGGCTACACCTTC. Encoded protein: CASSRTAGYGYTF.

This clonotype was seen only a few times. The chain combines TRBV6-1 with TRBJ2-2, with D uncertain. The CDR3 has 15 residues. CDR1 MNHNS and CDR2 SASEGT come from the germline V gene. Trimming cost V 2 bases and J 1 base, with 8 bases left between them. CDR3: CASSELSGNTGELFF. As DNA, the CDR3 is TGTGCCAGCAGTGAACTGTCAGGGAACACCGGGGAGCTGTTTTTT.

This clonotype was found once. The chain carries TRBV2 and TRBJ1-3, with D maybe TRBD1 (5 bases). CDR3 length: 15 amino acids. V was pared by 1 base and J by 1 base, with 8 bases between. Germline CDR1 is SNHLY and CDR2 is FYNNEI. For the CDR3, the DNA is TGTGCCAGCAGTGAAGGGGGCTATTCTGGAAACACCATATATTTT. Translated: CASSEGGYSGNTIYF.

The chain has TRBV5-1 and TRBJ2-7; weak D call: TRBD1 (6 bases). The V and J ends lost 0 bases and 4 bases respectively, with 11 bases between them. The CDR3 is made up of 14 amino acids. Germline V gives CDR1 SGHRS, CDR2 YFSETQ. The CDR3 DNA follows: TGCGCCAGCAGCTTGGGGAGGACAGCGTACGAGCAGTACTTC. This encodes CASSLGRTAYEQYF.

The sample holds many counts of this clonotype. This chain connects TRBV12-3 or TRBV12-4 to TRBJ1-4; 9 positions match TRBD1. The V and J ends lost 7 bases and 4 bases, in that order; junction bases with no gene match: 7. The CDR3 loop spans 15 amino acids. This CDR3 is CASTAPGQGNEKLFF. The CDR3 DNA follows: TGTGCCAGCACCGCCCCGGGACAGGGTAATGAAAAACTGTTTTTT.

Comment on this clonotype: This may arise from a read error, as a much more abundant clone is one base away. V is TRBV7-9 and J is TRBJ2-7; a weak D match, TRBD1 (7 bases). Germline V gives CDR1 SEHNR, CDR2 FQNEAQ (reference sequence). The CDR3 length is 15 residues. CDR3 nucleotides: TGTGCCAGCAGCCTAGCGACAGGGAACTCCTACGAGCTGTACTTC. Translated, it gives CASSLATGNSYELYF.

This chain connects TRBV12-3 or TRBV12-4 to TRBJ1-1; D uncertain. The length of the CDR3 is 14 residues. Trimming stripped 2 bases from V and 1 base from J, with 8 bases between. CDR3 bases: TGTGCCAGCAGTTTATATTACAAGAACACTGAAGCTTTCTTT. Translated, it gives CASSLYYKNTEAFF.

As concerns this clonotype: A clone one base away is much larger, so this may be a read error. CDR3 protein: CASSPTGLGNSPLHF. The CDR3 DNA reads as TGTGCCAGCAGCCCAACAGGGCTTGGTAATTCACCCCTCCACTTT. V usage is TRBV7-3 and J usage is TRBJ1-6; tentatively, D is TRBD1 (6 bases). This CDR3 has 15 amino acids. The V and J ends lost 5 bases and 6 bases respectively, with 14 bases between them. Looked up from germline, CDR1 is SGHTA and CDR2 is FQGTGA. Combining the CDR3 with reference TRBV7-3 and TRBJ1-6 gives the whole variable domain GAGVSQTPSNKVTEKGKYVELRCDPISGHTALYWYRQSLGQGPEFLIYFQGTGAADDSGLPNDRFFAVRPEGSVSTLKIQRTERGDSAVYLCASSPTGLGNSPLHFGNGTRLTVT.

In regard to this clonotype: Just one base apart from a much larger clone, this may be a read error. The CDR3 loop reads CASSDLLLSGGAGNEQFF. In nucleotides, the CDR3 is TGTGCCAGCAGTGACCTTCTCCTTAGCGGGGGGGCGGGCAATGAGCAGTTCTTC. This chain uses TRBV28 with TRBJ2-5; 11 bases fit TRBD2. Near its end, the DNA agrees better with TRBJ2-1, so the J call may be wrong. The length of the CDR3 is 18 residues. CDR1 is MDHEN and CDR2 is SYDVKM in the germline V gene.

This clonotype has at least ten counts. This chain uses TRBV6-2 or TRBV6-3 with TRBJ1-2; tentative D call: TRBD1 (5 bases). Trimming took 0 bases from V and 8 from J, leaving 16 bases between them. There are 15 residues in the CDR3. Germline CDR1 MNHEY, CDR2 SVGEGT. The CDR3 DNA is TGTGCCAGCAGTTACTCGATTGCAGGGATTCGAGGCTACACCTTC. Its translation is CASSYSIAGIRGYTF.

This clonotype was counted many times. The chain has TRBV2 and TRBJ1-4, with 7 bases that match TRBD1. The germline V gene encodes CDR1 SNHLY and CDR2 FYNNEI. Germline trimming cut 1 base from V and 8 bases from J; bases unmatched to any gene: 7. The CDR3 has 15 residues. DNA for the CDR3: TGTGCCAGCAGTGAAGGGGGGCAGGGGGGGGAAAAACTGTTTTTT. Its protein is CASSEGGQGGEKLFF.